This TCR beta chain was identified during a study of neoadjuvant anti-PD-1 for oral cavity cancer. Study as a whole: Patients mostly received three to four biweekly nivolumab doses at 3 mg/kg before surgery. Study outcomes and limitations: Pretreatment Treg/Th17 ratio correlated inversely with post-treatment tumor clonality.

Six replicates per PBMC sample, mostly from roughly 450 ng of genomic DNA. TCRdb keeps only in-frame clones here, not all; method: immunoSEQ multiplex PCR. The sample records over 11,000 clones, 65% to 80% being singletons. Documented time point: after neoadjuvant nivolumab, at surgical resection. These oral cavity squamous cell carcinomas were HPV-negative and locally advanced. As regards this clone: Antigen unknown.

The specimen was PBMCs, collected after nivolumab (anti-PD-1) treatment. This receptor was identified in a person between 35 and 79 years old with oral cavity squamous cell carcinoma.

For the CDR3, the DNA is TGTGCCAGCAGGGGGACTAGCGGGAGAAATGAGCAGTTCTTC. It encodes CASRGTSGRNEQFF. The chain carries TRBV6-1 and TRBJ2-1; TRBD2 aligns across 14 bases. The V gene's germline CDR1 is MNHNS and CDR2 SASEGT. V lost 6 bases, J lost 7 bases, and 2 bases stayed unmatched. The CDR3 has 14 residues.